The rows below give T cell receptor beta chains drawn from one sample of a study of T cells in Graves' hyperthyroidism and ophthalmopathy. MiXCR, run by TCRdb on the multiplex PCR reads, gives a single entry per CDR3 protein. The sample shows roughly 290,000 distinct CDR3 sequences, approximately 15% of them seen only once. Source material: blood. All receptors derive from a woman aged 40 to 49 with Graves' hyperthyroidism. Both conserved end residues are part of each CDR3. The D gene is left open where the match is weak. Clone size appears in some rows only: once, few, many, or a class for an expanded clone.

V	J	D	size	DNA	CDR3
TRBV27	TRBJ1-4	NA	many	TGTGCCAGCAGTTCCCTTGGTAGGGACGCAACTAATGAAAAACTGTTTTTT	CASSSLGRDATNEKLFF
TRBV13	TRBJ2-7	TRBD2	many	TGTGCCAGCAGCTTTTTCTTAGCGACTAGCGGGGGTTCCGAGCAGTACTTC	CASSFFLATSGGSEQYF
TRBV10-3	TRBJ1-1	NA	many	TGTGCCATCAGGGTAGGGGGGATGAACACTGAAGCTTTCTTT	CAIRVGGMNTEAFF
TRBV7-2	TRBJ2-5	NA	many	TGTGCCAGCAGTGCGTGGACGGGTACACAAGAGACCCAGTACTTC	CASSAWTGTQETQYF
TRBV6-5	TRBJ2-7	TRBD2	many	TGTGCCAGCAGTTATGGCGGACTAGAGGCCGAGCAGTACTTC	CASSYGGLEAEQYF
TRBV11-2	TRBJ1-2	NA	many	TGTGCCAGCAGCTCGAGCAGGGTATATGGCTACACCTTC	CASSSSRVYGYTF
TRBV6-1	TRBJ2-3	NA	NA	TGTGCCAGCATTCGAGACAGTTCGACAGATACGCAGTATTTT	CASIRDSSTDTQYF
TRBV2	TRBJ2-1	TRBD2	many	TGTGCCAGCAGTGAAGCGGGACTAGCGGCTACCTACAATGAGCAGTTCTTC	CASSEAGLAATYNEQFF
TRBV12-3/TRBV12-4	TRBJ2-1	TRBD2	many	TGTGCCAGCAGTCCTTCGACTAGCGGGAGGAATGAGCAGTTCTTC	CASSPSTSGRNEQFF
TRBV19	TRBJ2-2	NA	few	TGTGCCAGTAGTATAAACCGGGACACCGGGGAGCTGTTTTTT	CASSINRDTGELFF
TRBV4-2	TRBJ2-2	NA	NA	TGTGCCAGCAGCCAAGCCATAGGCGCCGCCGGGGAGCTGTTTTTT	CASSQAIGAAGELFF
TRBV7-2	TRBJ1-5	NA	many	TGTGCCAGCAGCTTGGGTCGAACCTACCCGGATCAGCCCCAGCATTTT	CASSLGRTYPDQPQHF
TRBV6-2/TRBV6-3	TRBJ2-6	NA	many	TGTGCCAGCAGCCACTCTGGGGCCAACGTCCTGACTTTC	CASSHSGANVLTF
TRBV19	TRBJ2-3	NA	few	TGTGCCAGTAGTATAGGTAGCACAGATACGCAGTATTTT	CASSIGSTDTQYF
TRBV19	TRBJ2-3	TRBD1	NA	TGTGCCAGTAGGAGTCGTGCCGGGACAGGGTCAACAGATACGCAGTATTTT	CASRSRAGTGSTDTQYF
TRBV20-1	TRBJ2-1	TRBD2	many	TGCAGTGCTAGCTGGGGTAGCGGGAGCGGTGAGCAGTTCTTC	CSASWGSGSGEQFF
TRBV9	TRBJ2-2	TRBD2	NA	TGTGCCAGCAGCCCCGGAGGGGCGGGAGACACCGGGGAGCTGTTTTTT	CASSPGGAGDTGELFF
TRBV20-1	TRBJ2-1	TRBD2	NA	TGCAGTGCTAAGTTGTCTAGCGGGAGAAATGAGCAGTTCTTC	CSAKLSSGRNEQFF
TRBV7-9	TRBJ2-5	NA	many	TGTGCCAGCAGCTTGCTTGAAGGGGAGACCCAGTACTTC	CASSLLEGETQYF
TRBV24-1	TRBJ2-7	TRBD1	few	TGTGCCACCTCGGGACAGGGAAACGAGCAGTACTTC	CATSGQGNEQYF
TRBV2	TRBJ1-1	TRBD1	once	TGTGCCAGCAGACAGGGGGGGAGCACTGAAGCTTTCTTT	CASRQGGSTEAFF
TRBV7-8	TRBJ1-4	TRBD1	many	TGTGCCAGCAGCCGCAGACAGGGGTCTGAAAAACTGTTTTTT	CASSRRQGSEKLFF
TRBV7-9	TRBJ2-1	TRBD1	many	TGTGCCAGCAGCTCCGGGACAGGGGAAGTAAATGAGCAGTTCTTC	CASSSGTGEVNEQFF
TRBV6-1	TRBJ2-1	TRBD2	NA	TGTGCCAGCAGTGCTGCGGGAGGGCCGGATGAGCAGTTCTTC	CASSAAGGPDEQFF
TRBV7-8	TRBJ2-7	TRBD2	NA	TGTGCCAGCAGCTTAGGGTCCGGAGCGGGACTAAACGAGCAGTACTTC	CASSLGSGAGLNEQYF
TRBV5-5	TRBJ1-5	TRBD1	NA	TGTGCCAGCAGTTTACAGGGGCATAGCAATCAGCCCCAGCATTTT	CASSLQGHSNQPQHF
TRBV2	TRBJ2-5	NA	NA	TGTGCCAGCAGCGGGAGAGGCCAAGAGACCCAGTACTTC	CASSGRGQETQYF
TRBV2	TRBJ1-2	NA	NA	TGTGCCAGCAGTGTCCCCGGGTATGGCTACACCTTC	CASSVPGYGYTF